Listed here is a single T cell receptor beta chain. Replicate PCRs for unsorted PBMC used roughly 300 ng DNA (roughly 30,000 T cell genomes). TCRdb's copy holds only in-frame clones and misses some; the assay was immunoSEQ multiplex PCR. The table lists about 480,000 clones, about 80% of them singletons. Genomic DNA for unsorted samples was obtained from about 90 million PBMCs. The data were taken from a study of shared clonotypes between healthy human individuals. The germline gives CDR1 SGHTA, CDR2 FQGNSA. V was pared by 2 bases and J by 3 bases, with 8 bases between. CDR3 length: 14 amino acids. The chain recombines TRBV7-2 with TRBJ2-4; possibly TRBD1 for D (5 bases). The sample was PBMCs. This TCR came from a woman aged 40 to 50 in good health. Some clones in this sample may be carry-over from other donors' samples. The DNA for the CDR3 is TGTGCCAGCAGCTTACAGGGTGACAAAAACATTCAGTACTTC. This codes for CASSLQGDKNIQYF.